This T cell receptor beta chain was recorded in a study of cytomegalovirus exposure and HLA in healthy donors. The study ran its PCR with 60 Vbeta and 13 Jbeta primers. Using immunoSEQ multiplex PCR, the repertoire was profiled, and TCRdb retains in-frame clones only, with some absent. This table has about 96,000 clones, about four fifths appearing once. Broader study findings: Prior analysis indicated that the majority of TCR beta V segments exhibited productivity approximately 90% or approximately 30% of the time. TRBV6-2, TRBV6-3 and some other V segments were excluded as indistinguishable. The authors considered a cluster of highly shared sequence variants likely to be a sequencing artifact.

In germline, CDR1 is MGHRA, CDR2 YSYEKL. Trimming at V came to 1 base and at J to 8 bases, leaving 10 bases not matched to a gene. CDR3 size: 16 residues. This clone was seen only once. The antigen is not known. The donors were healthy bone marrow donors. J is TRBJ2-1 and V is TRBV4-1, with 8 nucleotides matching TRBD1. The receptor's source is a female donor in good health and CMV-seropositive. Specimen: PBMCs. The CDR3 loop reads CASSQAMGTGKHEQFF. DNA for the CDR3: TGCGCCAGCAGCCAAGCCATGGGGACAGGCAAGCATGAGCAGTTCTTC.